This is a list of T cell receptor beta chains from one sample in a study of T cell changes during pregnancy in multiple sclerosis. The data were produced by immunoSEQ multiplex PCR, yet TCRdb's version contains in-frame clones alone and is incomplete. The sample lists some 48,000 clones, 85% to 90% occurring once. Sequences were derived from CD8+ T cells from peripheral blood mononuclear cells, sampled in the second trimester of pregnancy. The receptor set was obtained from a female donor with multiple sclerosis, enrolled in a pregnancy study. Both conserved end residues are part of each CDR3. Each record gives: J gene, V gene, CDR3 protein.

J gene: TRBJ1-2
V gene: TRBV30
CDR3 protein: CAWVDRATLNYGYTF

J gene: TRBJ2-2
V gene: TRBV27
CDR3 protein: CASSSPAQGTLFGELFF

J gene: TRBJ2-7
V gene: TRBV10-3
CDR3 protein: CAISGEDLEQYF

J gene: TRBJ2-7
V gene: TRBV6-6
CDR3 protein: CASSYRQNSYEQYF

J gene: TRBJ2-6
V gene: TRBV5-8
CDR3 protein: CASSLRDRGTGANVLTF

J gene: TRBJ2-7
V gene: TRBV4-2
CDR3 protein: CASSPRLVSSEQYF

J gene: TRBJ2-7
V gene: TRBV7-9
CDR3 protein: CASSLIGAATYEQYF

J gene: TRBJ1-6
V gene: TRBV21-1
CDR3 protein: CASSKKGRGPNSPLHF

J gene: TRBJ2-1
V gene: TRBV11-2
CDR3 protein: CASSLDYPREGSYNEQFF

J gene: TRBJ2-3
V gene: TRBV7-9
CDR3 protein: CASSFSDTQYF

J gene: TRBJ2-1
V gene: TRBV7-9
CDR3 protein: CASRIIISGPTGVQFF

J gene: TRBJ2-7
V gene: TRBV6-1
CDR3 protein: CASRNVGTGDYEQYF

J gene: TRBJ1-2
V gene: TRBV19
CDR3 protein: CASGGGRMDGYTF

J gene: TRBJ2-5
V gene: TRBV11-2
CDR3 protein: CASSLGSAGQETQYF

J gene: TRBJ1-1
V gene: TRBV19
CDR3 protein: CASSTDRDNTEAFF

J gene: TRBJ2-1
V gene: TRBV7-9
CDR3 protein: CASSSQAGAPFSYNEQFF

J gene: TRBJ1-1
V gene: TRBV15
CDR3 protein: CATSRARESAEAFF

J gene: TRBJ2-7
V gene: TRBV5-5
CDR3 protein: CASSSSYEQYF

J gene: TRBJ2-5
V gene: TRBV13
CDR3 protein: CASSQRQIQETQYF

J gene: TRBJ2-7
V gene: TRBV7-3
CDR3 protein: CASSLTGAGVDGTYEQYF

J gene: TRBJ2-1
V gene: TRBV27
CDR3 protein: CASSPMTGDAYNEQFF

J gene: TRBJ1-1
V gene: TRBV4-1
CDR3 protein: CASSQRGGTEAFF